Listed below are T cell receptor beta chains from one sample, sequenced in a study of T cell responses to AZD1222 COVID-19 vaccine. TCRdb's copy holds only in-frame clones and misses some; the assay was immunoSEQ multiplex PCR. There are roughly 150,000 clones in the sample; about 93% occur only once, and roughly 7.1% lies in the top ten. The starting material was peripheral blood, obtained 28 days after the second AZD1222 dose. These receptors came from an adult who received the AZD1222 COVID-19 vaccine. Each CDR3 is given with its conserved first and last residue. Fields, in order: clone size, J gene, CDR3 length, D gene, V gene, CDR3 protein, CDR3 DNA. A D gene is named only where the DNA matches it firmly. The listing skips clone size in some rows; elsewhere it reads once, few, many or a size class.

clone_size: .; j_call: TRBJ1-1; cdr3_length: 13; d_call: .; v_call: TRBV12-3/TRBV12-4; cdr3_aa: CASSPGEYTEAFF; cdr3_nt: TGTGCCAGCAGTCCCGGGGAGTACACTGAAGCTTTCTTT
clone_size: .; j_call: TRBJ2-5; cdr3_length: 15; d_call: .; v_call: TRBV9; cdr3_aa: CASSPDMNRQETQYF; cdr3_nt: TGTGCCAGCAGCCCAGACATGAATAGACAAGAGACCCAGTACTTC
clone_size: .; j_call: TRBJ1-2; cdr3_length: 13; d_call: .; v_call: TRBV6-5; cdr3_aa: CASTNGAVSGYTF; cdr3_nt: TGTGCCAGCACCAACGGGGCAGTTTCTGGCTACACCTTC
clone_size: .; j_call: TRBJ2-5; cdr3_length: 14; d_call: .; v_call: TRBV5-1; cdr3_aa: CASSLEGRKETQYF; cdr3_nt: TGCGCCAGCAGCTTGGAAGGCAGAAAAGAGACCCAGTACTTC
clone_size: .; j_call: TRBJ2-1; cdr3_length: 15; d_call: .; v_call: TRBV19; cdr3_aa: CASSILHSGANEQFF; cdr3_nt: TGTGCCAGTAGTATACTCCACTCGGGGGCAAATGAGCAGTTCTTC
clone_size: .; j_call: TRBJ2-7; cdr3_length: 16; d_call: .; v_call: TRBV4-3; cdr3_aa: CASSPGAEIFSYEQYF; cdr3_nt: TGCGCCAGCAGCCCAGGGGCGGAAATCTTCTCCTACGAGCAGTACTTC
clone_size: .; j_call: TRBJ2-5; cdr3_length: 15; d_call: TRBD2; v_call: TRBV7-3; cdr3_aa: CASSATGGARETQYF; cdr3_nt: TGTGCCAGCAGCGCTACCGGGGGGGCCCGTGAGACCCAGTACTTC
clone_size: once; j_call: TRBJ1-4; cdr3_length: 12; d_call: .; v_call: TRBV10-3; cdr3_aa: CAISELGEKLFF; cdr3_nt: TGTGCCATCAGTGAGCTGGGTGAAAAACTGTTTTTT
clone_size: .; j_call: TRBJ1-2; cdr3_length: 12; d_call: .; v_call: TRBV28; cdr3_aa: CASSLLDYGYTF; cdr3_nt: TGTGCCAGCAGTTTATTGGACTATGGCTACACCTTC
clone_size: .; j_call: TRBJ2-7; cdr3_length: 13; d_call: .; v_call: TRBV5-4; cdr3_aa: CASSLGGHYEQYF; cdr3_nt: TGTGCCAGCAGCTTGGGGGGTCACTACGAGCAGTACTTC
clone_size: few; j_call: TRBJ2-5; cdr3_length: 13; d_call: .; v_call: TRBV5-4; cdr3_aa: CASSLGLAETQYF; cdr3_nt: TGTGCCAGCAGCCTGGGGCTAGCGGAGACCCAGTACTTC